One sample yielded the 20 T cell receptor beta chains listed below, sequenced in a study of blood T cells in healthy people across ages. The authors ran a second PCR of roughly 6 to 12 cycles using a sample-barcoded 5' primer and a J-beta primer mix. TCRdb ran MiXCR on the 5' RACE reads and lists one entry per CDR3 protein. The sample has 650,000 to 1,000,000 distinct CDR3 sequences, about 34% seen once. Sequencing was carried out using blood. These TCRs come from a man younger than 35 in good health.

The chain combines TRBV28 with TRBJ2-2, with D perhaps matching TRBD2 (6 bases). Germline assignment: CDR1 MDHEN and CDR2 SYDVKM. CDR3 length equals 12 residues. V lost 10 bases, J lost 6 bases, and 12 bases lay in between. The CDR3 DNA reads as TGTGCCATCGGTAGGGACTCCGGGGAGCTGTTTTTT. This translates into CAIGRDSGELFF.

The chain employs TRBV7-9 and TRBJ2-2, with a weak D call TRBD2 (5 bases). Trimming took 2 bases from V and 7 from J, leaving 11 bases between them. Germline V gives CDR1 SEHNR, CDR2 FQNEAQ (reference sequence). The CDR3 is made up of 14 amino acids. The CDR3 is CASSLIEGSGELFF. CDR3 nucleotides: TGTGCCAGCAGCTTAATCGAGGGCAGCGGGGAGCTGTTTTTT.

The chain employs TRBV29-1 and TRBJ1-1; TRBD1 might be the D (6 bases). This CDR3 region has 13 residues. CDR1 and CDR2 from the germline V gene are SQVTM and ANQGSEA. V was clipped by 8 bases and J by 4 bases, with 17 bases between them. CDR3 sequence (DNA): TGCAGCACTTCAAGGGGGGAGGGCACTGAAGCTTTCTTT. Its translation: CSTSRGEGTEAFF.

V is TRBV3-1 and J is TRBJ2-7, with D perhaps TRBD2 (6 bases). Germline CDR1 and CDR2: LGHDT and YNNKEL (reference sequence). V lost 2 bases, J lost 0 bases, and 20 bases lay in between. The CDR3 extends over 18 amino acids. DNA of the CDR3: TGTGCCAGCAGCCAATCCCACCTAGCGCGGAGTTTCTCCTACGAGCAGTACTTC. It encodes CASSQSHLARSFSYEQYF.

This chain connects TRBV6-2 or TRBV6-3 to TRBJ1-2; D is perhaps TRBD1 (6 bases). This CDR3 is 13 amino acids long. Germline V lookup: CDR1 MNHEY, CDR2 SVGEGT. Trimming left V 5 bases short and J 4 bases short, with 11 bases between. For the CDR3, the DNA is TGTGCCAGCAGTGACTACAGGGCCTATGGCTACACCTTC. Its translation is CASSDYRAYGYTF.

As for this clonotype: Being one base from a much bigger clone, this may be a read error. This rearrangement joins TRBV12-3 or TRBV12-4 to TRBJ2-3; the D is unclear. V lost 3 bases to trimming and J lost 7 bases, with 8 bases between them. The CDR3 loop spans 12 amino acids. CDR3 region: CASSLPANTQYF. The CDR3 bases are TGTGCCAGCAGTTTGCCCGCAAATACGCAGTATTTT.

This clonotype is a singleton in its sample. CDR3 protein: CSADSRGDTEAFF. DNA for the CDR3: TGCAGTGCAGATTCCAGGGGTGACACTGAAGCTTTCTTT. The chain combines TRBV20-1 with TRBJ1-1; TRBD1 might be the D (6 bases). CDR3 size: 13 residues. Germline CDR1 is DFQATT and CDR2 is SNEGSKA (reference sequence). V dropped 6 bases and J dropped 3 bases, with 14 bases sitting between them.

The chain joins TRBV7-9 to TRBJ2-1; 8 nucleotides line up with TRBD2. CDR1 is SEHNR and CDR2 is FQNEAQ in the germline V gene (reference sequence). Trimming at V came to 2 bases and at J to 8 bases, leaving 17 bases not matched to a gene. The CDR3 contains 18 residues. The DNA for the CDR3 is TGTGCCAGCAGCTTAAGAGGCCCTATACGGGGGGGGAAGGATGAGCAGTTCTTC. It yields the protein CASSLRGPIRGGKDEQFF. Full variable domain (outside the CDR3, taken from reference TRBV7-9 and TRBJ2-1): DTGVSQNPRHKITKRGQNVTFRCDPISEHNRLYWYRQTLGQGPEFLTYFQNEAQLEKSRLLSDRFSAERPKGSFSTLEIQRTEQGDSAMYLCASSLRGPIRGGKDEQFFGPGTRLTVL.

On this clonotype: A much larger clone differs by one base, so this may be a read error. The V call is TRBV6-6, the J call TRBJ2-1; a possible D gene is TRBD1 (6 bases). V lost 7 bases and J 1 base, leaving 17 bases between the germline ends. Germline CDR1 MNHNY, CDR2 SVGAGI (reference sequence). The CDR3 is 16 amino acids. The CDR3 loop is CASTVGTTLSYNEQFF. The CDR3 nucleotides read TGTGCCAGCACTGTGGGGACAACCCTTTCCTACAATGAGCAGTTCTTC.

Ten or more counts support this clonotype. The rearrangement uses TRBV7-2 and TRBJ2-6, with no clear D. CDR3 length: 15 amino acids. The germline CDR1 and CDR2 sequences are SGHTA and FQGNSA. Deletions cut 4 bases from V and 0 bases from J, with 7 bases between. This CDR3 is CASSSRNSGANVLTF. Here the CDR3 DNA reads TGTGCCAGCAGCTCAAGGAACTCTGGGGCCAACGTCCTGACTTTC.

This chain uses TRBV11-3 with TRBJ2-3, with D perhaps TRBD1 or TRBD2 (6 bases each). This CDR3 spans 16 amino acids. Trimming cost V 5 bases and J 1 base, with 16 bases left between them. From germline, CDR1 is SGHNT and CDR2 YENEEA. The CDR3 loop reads CASSPLGGQGTDTQYF. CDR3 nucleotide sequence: TGTGCCAGCAGCCCCCTAGGGGGGCAGGGCACAGATACGCAGTATTTT.

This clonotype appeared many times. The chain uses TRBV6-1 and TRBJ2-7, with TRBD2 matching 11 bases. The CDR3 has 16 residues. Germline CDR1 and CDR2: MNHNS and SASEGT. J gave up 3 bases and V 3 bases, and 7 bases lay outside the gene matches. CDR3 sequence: CASSDESGTSGYEQYF. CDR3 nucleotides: TGTGCCAGCAGTGATGAATCCGGGACTAGCGGCTACGAGCAGTACTTC.

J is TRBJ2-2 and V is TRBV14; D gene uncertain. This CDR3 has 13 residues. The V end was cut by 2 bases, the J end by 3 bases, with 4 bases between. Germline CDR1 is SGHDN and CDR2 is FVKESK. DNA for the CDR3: TGTGCCAGCAGCCAACTCCACACCGGGGAGCTGTTTTTT. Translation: CASSQLHTGELFF.

In DNA form, the CDR3 reads TGTGCCAGCAGCCCCGCGAGCGTCGGGGTTGAGTTCTTC. Translated, it gives CASSPASVGVEFF. The chain couples TRBV7-9 to TRBJ2-1, with TRBD2 as a possible D gene (5 bases). Trimming took off 5 bases at V and 14 bases at J, with 19 bases between the two ends. The CDR3 extends over 13 amino acids. Germline loops: CDR1 SEHNR, CDR2 FQNEAQ (reference sequence).

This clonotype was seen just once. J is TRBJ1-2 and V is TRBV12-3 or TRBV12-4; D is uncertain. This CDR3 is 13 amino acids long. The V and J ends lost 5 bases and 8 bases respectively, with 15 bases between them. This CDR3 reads CASSVGRVRGYTF. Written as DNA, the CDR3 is TGTGCCAGCAGTGTAGGCAGAGTACGGGGCTACACCTTC.

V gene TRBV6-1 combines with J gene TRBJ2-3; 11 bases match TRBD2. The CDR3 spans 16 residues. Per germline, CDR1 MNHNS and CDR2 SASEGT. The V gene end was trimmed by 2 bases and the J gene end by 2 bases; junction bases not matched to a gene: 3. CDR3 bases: TGTGCCAGCAGTGAAACTAGCGGGGGACCCACAGATACGCAGTATTTT. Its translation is CASSETSGGPTDTQYF.

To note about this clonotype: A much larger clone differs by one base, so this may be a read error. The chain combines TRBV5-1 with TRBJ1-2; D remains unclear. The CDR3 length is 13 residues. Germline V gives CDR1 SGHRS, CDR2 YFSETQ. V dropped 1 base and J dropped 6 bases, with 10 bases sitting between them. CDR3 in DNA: TGCGCCAGCAGCTTGTTGGATGTCAATGGCTACACCTTC. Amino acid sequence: CASSLLDVNGYTF.

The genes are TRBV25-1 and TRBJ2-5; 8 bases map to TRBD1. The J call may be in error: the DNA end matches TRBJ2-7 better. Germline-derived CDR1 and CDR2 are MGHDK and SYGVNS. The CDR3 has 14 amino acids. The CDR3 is CASSELDRDYEQYF. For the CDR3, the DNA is TGTGCCAGCAGTGAACTGGACAGGGACTACGAGCAGTACTTC.

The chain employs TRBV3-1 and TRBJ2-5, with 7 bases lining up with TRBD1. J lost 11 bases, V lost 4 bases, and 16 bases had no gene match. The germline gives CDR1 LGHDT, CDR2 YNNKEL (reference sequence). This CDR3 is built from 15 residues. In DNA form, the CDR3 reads TGTGCCAGCAGCCCCCGGCCAGGGGGATTGGGTGAGCAGTACTTC. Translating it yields CASSPRPGGLGEQYF.

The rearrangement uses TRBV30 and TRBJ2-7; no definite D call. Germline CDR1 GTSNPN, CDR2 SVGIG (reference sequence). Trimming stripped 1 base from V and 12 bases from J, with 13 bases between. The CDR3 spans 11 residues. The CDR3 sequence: CAWSGSETRYF. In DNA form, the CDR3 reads TGTGCCTGGAGTGGGTCGGAGACCCGGTACTTC.